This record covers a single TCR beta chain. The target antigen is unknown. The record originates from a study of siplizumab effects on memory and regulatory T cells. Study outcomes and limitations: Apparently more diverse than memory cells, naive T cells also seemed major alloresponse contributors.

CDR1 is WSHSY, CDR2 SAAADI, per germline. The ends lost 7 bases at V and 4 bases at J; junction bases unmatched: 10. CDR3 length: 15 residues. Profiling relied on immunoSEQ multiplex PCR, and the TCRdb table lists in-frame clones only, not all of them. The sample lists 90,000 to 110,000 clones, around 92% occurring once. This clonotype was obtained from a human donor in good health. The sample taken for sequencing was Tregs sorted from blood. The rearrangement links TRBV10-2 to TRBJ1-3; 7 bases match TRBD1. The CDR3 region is CASMKTQGNGNTIYF. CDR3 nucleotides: TGCGCCAGCATGAAGACACAGGGGAACGGAAACACCATATATTTT.